These 24 T cell receptor beta chains originate from one sample sequenced in a study of shared clonotypes between healthy human individuals. As defined, naive CD8 cells were CD45RO-negative and positively selected for CCR7, with terminally differentiated effector memory CD45RA+ cells excluded. Only in-frame clones appear in the TCRdb table, and some are missing; sequencing was by immunoSEQ multiplex PCR. The sample contains around 1.9 million clones, 93% of which appear only once. Sequenced sample: naive CD8+ T cells from PBMCs. Receptor source: a young man in good health. Some clones in this sample may be carry-over from other donors' samples.

The chain links TRBV19 to TRBJ2-7; TRBD1 aligns across 7 bases. The trim removed 2 bases at V and 2 bases at J, leaving 6 bases unmatched. Germline V CDR1 and CDR2: LNHDA, SQIVND (reference sequence). The CDR3 covers 15 residues. The chain's CDR3 is CASSINRGVPYEQYF. DNA of the CDR3: TGTGCCAGTAGTATAAACAGGGGAGTTCCCTACGAGCAGTACTTC.

The V gene is TRBV6-5, the J gene TRBJ1-2; a possible D gene is TRBD1 (5 bases). Deletions cut 6 bases from V and 4 bases from J, with 12 bases between. This CDR3 spans 13 amino acids. Germline values: CDR1 MNHEY, CDR2 SVGAGI. The CDR3 sequence: CASRLTGVYGYTF. The CDR3 coding sequence is TGTGCCAGCAGACTCACAGGAGTCTATGGCTACACCTTC.

The chain recombines TRBV9 with TRBJ1-4, with TRBD1 as a possible D gene (5 bases). Looked up from germline, CDR1 is SGDLS and CDR2 is YYNGEE. V lost 3 bases, J lost 3 bases, and 18 bases lay in between. CDR3 length: 17 residues. For the CDR3, the DNA is TGTGCCAGCAGCGCCCCAATCGCACAGGTTTCTAATGAAAAACTGTTTTTT. This translates into CASSAPIAQVSNEKLFF.

The J gene is TRBJ2-5, the V gene TRBV7-9; D remains ambiguous. Germline loops: CDR1 SEHNR, CDR2 FQNEAQ (reference sequence). This CDR3 region has 12 residues. V was trimmed by 5 bases and J by 5 bases, leaving 9 bases between them. The CDR3 loop is CASSHTVETQYF. The CDR3 bases are TGTGCCAGCAGCCATACCGTGGAGACCCAGTACTTC.

This rearrangement joins TRBV10-3 to TRBJ2-2; D could derive from TRBD1 or TRBD2 (5 bases each). V lost 9 bases and J 3 bases, leaving 8 bases between the germline ends. The CDR3 totals 12 residues. The germline gives CDR1 ENHRY, CDR2 SYGVKD. This CDR3 reads CAMGRDTGELFF. DNA for the CDR3: TGTGCCATGGGACGGGACACCGGGGAGCTGTTTTTT.

This clone appeared once. This chain joins TRBV5-6 and TRBJ2-7; D is perhaps TRBD2 (5 bases). CDR1 SGHDT and CDR2 YYEEEE come from the germline V gene. Trimming removed 0 bases at V and 3 bases at J, with 10 bases between. This CDR3 is built from 14 residues. The CDR3 loop reads CASSLGGEHYEQYF. For the CDR3, the DNA is TGTGCCAGCAGCTTGGGGGGAGAGCACTACGAGCAGTACTTC.

This rearrangement joins TRBV9 to TRBJ2-2; 7 nucleotides agree with TRBD2. Germline CDR1 SGDLS, CDR2 YYNGEE. Losses at the gene ends were 4 bases for V and 6 bases for J; bases not matched to a gene: 21. The CDR3 length is 19 residues. The CDR3 loop reads CASSTPPMDWGGRPGELFF. In DNA, the CDR3 is TGTGCCAGCAGCACACCCCCTATGGATTGGGGAGGGCGGCCCGGGGAGCTGTTTTTT.

The V call is TRBV9, the J call TRBJ2-7; TRBD1 agrees at 8 bases. Trimming at V came to 4 bases and at J to 7 bases, leaving 7 bases not matched to a gene. The CDR3 consists of 13 residues. Germline CDR1 reads SGDLS; CDR2 reads YYNGEE. This CDR3 reads CASSPDRGWEQYF. CDR3 nucleotide sequence: TGTGCCAGCAGCCCTGACAGGGGCTGGGAGCAGTACTTC. Full variable domain (rest looked up from reference TRBV9 and TRBJ2-7): DSGVTQTPKHLITATGQRVTLRCSPRSGDLSVYWYQQSLDQGLQFLIQYYNGEERAKGNILERFSAQQFPDLHSELNLSSLELGDSALYFCASSPDRGWEQYFGPGTRLTVT.

The chain carries TRBV5-1 and TRBJ2-3, with D perhaps TRBD2 (5 bases). The CDR3 sequence is 14 residues long. The germline V and J ends were trimmed by 3 bases and 3 bases, with 11 bases remaining between them. Germline V gives CDR1 SGHRS, CDR2 YFSETQ. Here the CDR3 reads CASSSLGKTDTQYF. In DNA form, the CDR3 reads TGCGCCAGCAGCTCACTAGGTAAAACAGATACGCAGTATTTT.

This clone has only one observation. The chain is built from TRBV7-2 and TRBJ2-7; a possible D gene is TRBD2 (6 bases). V dropped 5 bases and J dropped 6 bases, with 8 bases sitting between them. The germline gives CDR1 SGHTA, CDR2 FQGNSA. The CDR3 contains 11 residues. CDR3 residues: CASSRGAEQYF. As DNA, the CDR3 is TGTGCCAGCAGCCGCGGGGCCGAGCAGTACTTC.

The chain employs TRBV6-1 and TRBJ2-7, with TRBD2 matching over 8 bases. CDR3 length: 17 amino acids. V was pared by 3 bases and J by 0 bases, with 10 bases of the junction left unmatched. CDR1 and CDR2 (germline): MNHNS, SASEGT. Written as DNA, the CDR3 is TGTGCCAGCAGTGAGCGGCTAGCGGGCCTCGTCTCCTACGAGCAGTACTTC. This sequence encodes CASSERLAGLVSYEQYF.

The V gene is TRBV5-1, the J gene TRBJ1-4, with no clear D. The CDR3 has 16 amino acids. Germline-derived CDR1 and CDR2 are SGHRS and YFSETQ. Trimming cost V 0 bases and J 4 bases, with 13 bases left between them. CDR3 residues: CASSLVVGEINEKLFF. CDR3 nucleotide sequence: TGCGCCAGCAGCTTGGTTGTTGGGGAGATTAATGAAAAACTGTTTTTT.

V and J are TRBV14 and TRBJ2-5, with D maybe TRBD2 (5 bases). This CDR3 is 16 amino acids long. V was pared by 1 base and J by 5 bases, with 17 bases between. Per the germline V gene, CDR1 is SGHDN and CDR2 is FVKESK. CDR3 protein: CASSQGGRTSGETQYF. The CDR3 coding sequence is TGTGCCAGCAGCCAAGGAGGCAGGACCTCGGGGGAGACCCAGTACTTC.

The J gene is TRBJ1-4, the V gene TRBV13; 9 positions match TRBD1. J was trimmed by 7 bases and V by 4 bases; bases with no gene match: 7. CDR3 size: 15 residues. Germline V gene sequence: CDR1 PRHDT, CDR2 FYEKMQ (reference sequence). CDR3 sequence (DNA): TGTGCCAGCAGCTCCTGGGGACAGGGCGGTGAAAAACTGTTTTTT. This sequence encodes CASSSWGQGGEKLFF.

The rearrangement joins TRBV29-1 to TRBJ2-7; 10 bases line up with TRBD1. In germline, CDR1 is SQVTM, CDR2 ANQGSEA. The CDR3 consists of 16 residues. V shed 6 bases, J shed 1 base, and the junction held 12 bases outside the gene matches. The CDR3 bases are TGCAGCGTCACGACGGGACGGACAGGGGGGTCCTACGAGCAGTACTTC. Encoded protein: CSVTTGRTGGSYEQYF.

With regard to this clone: A much more abundant neighbour one base away suggests this may be a read error. Different DNA sequences within this sample yield the same CDR3. The CDR3 sequence: CASSRSYEQYF. DNA of the CDR3: TGTGCCAGCAGCCGCTCCTACGAGCAGTACTTC. The V and J genes are TRBV5-1 and TRBJ2-7; D ambiguous. The CDR3 has 11 amino acids. The germline V gene encodes CDR1 SGHRS and CDR2 YFSETQ.

The rearrangement links TRBV5-4 to TRBJ2-7; no firm D call. This CDR3 spans 12 amino acids. V dropped 3 bases and J dropped 5 bases, with 9 bases sitting between them. The germline V gene has CDR1 SGHNT and CDR2 YYREEE (reference sequence). In DNA form, the CDR3 reads TGTGCCAGCAGCTCGAATTCAAACGAGCAGTACTTC. It is translated as CASSSNSNEQYF.

The chain recombines TRBV5-8 with TRBJ2-1, with D unclear. The V end was cut by 0 bases, the J end by 8 bases, with 15 bases between. Germline V gene sequence: CDR1 SGHTS, CDR2 YDEGEE. This CDR3 has 15 amino acids. CDR3 amino acids: CASSLAFNTLYEQFF. The CDR3 bases are TGTGCCAGCAGCTTGGCTTTTAACACGCTTTATGAGCAGTTCTTC.

This clone was detected once. This sequence joins TRBV15 and TRBJ2-7; D gene unclear. This CDR3 contains 12 residues. The V end was cut by 9 bases, the J end by 6 bases, with 15 bases between. Germline CDR1 is LNHNV and CDR2 is YYDKDF (reference sequence). In DNA form, the CDR3 reads TGTGCCACACGCGGCATCGGTGGCGAGCAGTACTTC. Amino acids: CATRGIGGEQYF.

This clone was observed a single time. This sample also contains other DNA sequences that code for the same CDR3. The genes are TRBV9 and TRBJ2-3; maybe TRBD2 (5 bases). V was trimmed by 2 bases and J by 3 bases, leaving 7 bases between them. The CDR3 is 13 amino acids. Per the germline V gene, CDR1 is SGDLS and CDR2 is YYNGEE. CDR3 bases: TGTGCCAGCAGCGTCGGGGTTACAGATACGCAGTATTTT. Protein: CASSVGVTDTQYF.

J is TRBJ2-7 and V is TRBV2, with a tentative D call TRBD1 (8 bases). This CDR3 region has 14 residues. The V and J ends lost 6 bases and 1 base respectively, with 13 bases between them. CDR1 and CDR2 from the germline V gene are SNHLY and FYNNEI. The CDR3 DNA sequence: TGTGCCAGCAGGGGGGGGACAGGTTCCTACGAGCAGTACTTC. This codes for CASRGGTGSYEQYF.

A note on this clone: An end of the junction does not agree with germline; a read error may underlie this. The rearrangement links TRBV4-3 to TRBJ2-1; 7 nucleotides line up with TRBD2. Germline loops: CDR1 LGHNA, CDR2 YSLEER. The CDR3 is made up of 16 amino acids. The CDR3 sequence: CASSQESGISYNEQFF. The CDR3 coding sequence is TGCGCCAGCAGTCAAGAAAGCGGGATATCCTACAATGAGCAGTTCTTC.

The chain joins TRBV10-2 to TRBJ2-7, with 10 positions matching TRBD2. Looked up from germline, CDR1 is WSHSY and CDR2 is SAAADI. Trimming removed 8 bases from V and 0 bases from J; junction bases left unmatched: 13. The CDR3 is 17 residues long. The CDR3 loop is CASLDRVSSGSSYEQYF. The CDR3 nucleotides read TGCGCCAGCCTGGACAGGGTGTCTAGCGGGAGCTCCTACGAGCAGTACTTC.

This sequence joins TRBV4-3 and TRBJ1-1; D is unclear. This CDR3 is 13 amino acids long. Germline lookup yields CDR1 LGHNA and CDR2 YSLEER. V lost 5 bases to trimming and J lost 4 bases, with 11 bases between them. CDR3 residues: CASSVGWGTEAFF. In DNA, the CDR3 is TGCGCCAGCAGCGTCGGGTGGGGCACTGAAGCTTTCTTT.